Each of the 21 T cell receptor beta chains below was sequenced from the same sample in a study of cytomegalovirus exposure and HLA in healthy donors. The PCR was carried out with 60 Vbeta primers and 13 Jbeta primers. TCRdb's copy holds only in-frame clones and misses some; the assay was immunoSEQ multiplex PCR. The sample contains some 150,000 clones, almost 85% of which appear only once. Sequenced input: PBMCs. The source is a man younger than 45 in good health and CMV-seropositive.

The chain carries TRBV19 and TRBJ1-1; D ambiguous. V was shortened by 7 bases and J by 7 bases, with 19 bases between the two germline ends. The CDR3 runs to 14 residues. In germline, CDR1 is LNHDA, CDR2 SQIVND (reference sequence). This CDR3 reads CASTYRGSHLEAFF. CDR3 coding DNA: TGTGCCAGTACTTATAGAGGAAGTCACCTTGAAGCTTTCTTT.

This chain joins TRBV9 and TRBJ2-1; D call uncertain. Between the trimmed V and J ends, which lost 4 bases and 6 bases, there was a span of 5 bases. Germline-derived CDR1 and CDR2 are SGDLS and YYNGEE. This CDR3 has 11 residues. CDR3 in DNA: TGTGCCAGCAGCCCCTCCAATGAGCAGTTCTTC. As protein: CASSPSNEQFF.

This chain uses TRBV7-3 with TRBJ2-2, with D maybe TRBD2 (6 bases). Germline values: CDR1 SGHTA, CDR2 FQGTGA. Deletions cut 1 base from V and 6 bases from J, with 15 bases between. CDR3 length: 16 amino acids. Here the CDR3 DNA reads TGTGCCAGCAGCTTAAACGCCCGGGACTTCGCCGGGGAGCTGTTTTTT. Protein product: CASSLNARDFAGELFF.

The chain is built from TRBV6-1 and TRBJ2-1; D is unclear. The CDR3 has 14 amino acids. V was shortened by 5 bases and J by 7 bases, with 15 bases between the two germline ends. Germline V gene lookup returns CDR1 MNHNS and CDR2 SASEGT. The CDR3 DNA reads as TGTGCCAGCAGTTCCGGGTCGACTGGGAATGAGCAGTTCTTC. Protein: CASSSGSTGNEQFF.

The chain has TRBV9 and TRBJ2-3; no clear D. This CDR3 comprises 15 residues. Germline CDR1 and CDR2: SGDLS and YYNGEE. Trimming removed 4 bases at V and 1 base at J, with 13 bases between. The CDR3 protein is CASSNRQQRTDTQYF. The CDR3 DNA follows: TGTGCCAGCAGCAACAGACAACAACGCACAGATACGCAGTATTTT.

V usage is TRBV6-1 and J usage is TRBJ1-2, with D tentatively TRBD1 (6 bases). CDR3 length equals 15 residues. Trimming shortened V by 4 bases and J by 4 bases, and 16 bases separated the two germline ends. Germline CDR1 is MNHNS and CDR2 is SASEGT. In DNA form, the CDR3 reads TGTGCCAGCAGTGCCGCACAGGGAACGATCTATGGCTACACCTTC. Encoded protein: CASSAAQGTIYGYTF.

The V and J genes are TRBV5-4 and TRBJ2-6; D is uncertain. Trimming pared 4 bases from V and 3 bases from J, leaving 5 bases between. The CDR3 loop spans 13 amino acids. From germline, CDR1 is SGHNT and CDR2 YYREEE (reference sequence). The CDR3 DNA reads TGTGCCAGCAGCCCGGTTGGGGCCAACGTCCTGACTTTC. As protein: CASSPVGANVLTF.

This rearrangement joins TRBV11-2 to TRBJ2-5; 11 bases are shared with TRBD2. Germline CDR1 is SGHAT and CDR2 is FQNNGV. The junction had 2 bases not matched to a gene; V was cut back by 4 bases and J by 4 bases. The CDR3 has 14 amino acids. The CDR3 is CASSSGLAGETQYF. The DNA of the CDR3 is TGTGCCAGCAGCTCCGGACTAGCGGGAGAGACCCAGTACTTC. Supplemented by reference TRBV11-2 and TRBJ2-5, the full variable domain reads EAGVAQSPRYKIIEKRQSVAFWCNPISGHATLYWYQQILGQGPKLLIQFQNNGVVDDSQLPKDRFSAERLKGVDSTLKIQPAKLEDSAVYLCASSSGLAGETQYFGPGTRLLVL.

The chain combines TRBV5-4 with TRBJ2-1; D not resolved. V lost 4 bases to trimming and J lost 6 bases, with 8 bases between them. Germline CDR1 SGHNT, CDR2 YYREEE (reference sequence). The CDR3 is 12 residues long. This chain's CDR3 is CASSPASNEQFF. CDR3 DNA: TGTGCCAGCAGCCCCGCGAGCAATGAGCAGTTCTTC.

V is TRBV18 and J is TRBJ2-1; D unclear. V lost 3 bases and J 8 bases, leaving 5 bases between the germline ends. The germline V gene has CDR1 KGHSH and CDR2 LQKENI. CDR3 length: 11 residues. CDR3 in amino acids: CASSPNYEQFF. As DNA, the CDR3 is TGTGCCAGCTCACCTAACTATGAGCAGTTCTTC.

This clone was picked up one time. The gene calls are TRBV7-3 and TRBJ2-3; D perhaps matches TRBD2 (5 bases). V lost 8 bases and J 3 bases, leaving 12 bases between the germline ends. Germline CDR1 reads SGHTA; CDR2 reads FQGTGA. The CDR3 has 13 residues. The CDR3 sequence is CASGSTYTDTQYF. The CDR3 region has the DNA TGTGCCAGCGGGAGTACGTATACAGATACGCAGTATTTT.

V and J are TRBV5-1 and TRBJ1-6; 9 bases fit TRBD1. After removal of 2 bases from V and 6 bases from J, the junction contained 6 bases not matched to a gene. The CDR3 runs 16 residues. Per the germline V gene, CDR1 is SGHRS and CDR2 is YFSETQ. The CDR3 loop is CASSFGTGKGNSPLHF. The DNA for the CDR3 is TGCGCCAGCAGCTTCGGGACAGGGAAAGGTAATTCACCCCTCCACTTT. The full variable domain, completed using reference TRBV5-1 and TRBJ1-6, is KAGVTQTPRYLIKTRGQQVTLSCSPISGHRSVSWYQQTPGQGLQFLFEYFSETQRNKGNFPGRFSGRQFSNSRSEMNVSTLELGDSALYLCASSFGTGKGNSPLHFGNGTRLTVT.

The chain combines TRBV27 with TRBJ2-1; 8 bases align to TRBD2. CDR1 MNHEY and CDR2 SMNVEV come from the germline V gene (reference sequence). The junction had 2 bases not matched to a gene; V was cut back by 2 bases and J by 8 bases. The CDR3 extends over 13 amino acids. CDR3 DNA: TGTGCCAGCAGTTTACTGACTAGCGATGAGCAGTTCTTC. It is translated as CASSLLTSDEQFF.

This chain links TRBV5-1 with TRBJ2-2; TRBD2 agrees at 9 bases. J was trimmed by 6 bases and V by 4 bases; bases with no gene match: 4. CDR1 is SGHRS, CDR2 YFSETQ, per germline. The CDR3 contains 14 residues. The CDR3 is CASSLVAGAGELFF. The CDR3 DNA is TGCGCCAGCAGCCTGGTAGCGGGGGCCGGGGAGCTGTTTTTT.

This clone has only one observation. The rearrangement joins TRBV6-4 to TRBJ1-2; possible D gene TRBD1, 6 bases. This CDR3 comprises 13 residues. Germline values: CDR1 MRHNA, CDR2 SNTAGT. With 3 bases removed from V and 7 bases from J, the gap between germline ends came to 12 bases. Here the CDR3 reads CASSEVTGSGYTF. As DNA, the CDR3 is TGTGCCAGCAGTGAAGTAACAGGGAGTGGCTACACCTTC.

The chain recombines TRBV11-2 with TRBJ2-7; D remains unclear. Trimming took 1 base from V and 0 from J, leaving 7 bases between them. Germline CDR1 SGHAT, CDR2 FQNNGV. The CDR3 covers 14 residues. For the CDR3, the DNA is TGTGCCAGCAGCTTAGGCAGTCTCTCCTACGAGCAGTACTTC. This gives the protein CASSLGSLSYEQYF.

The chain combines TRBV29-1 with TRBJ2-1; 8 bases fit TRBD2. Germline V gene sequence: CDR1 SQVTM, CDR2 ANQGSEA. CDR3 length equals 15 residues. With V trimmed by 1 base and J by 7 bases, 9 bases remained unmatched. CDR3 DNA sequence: TGCAGCGTTGAAGTGACGGGGGGGCGACCAAATGAGCAGTTCTTC. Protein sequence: CSVEVTGGRPNEQFF.

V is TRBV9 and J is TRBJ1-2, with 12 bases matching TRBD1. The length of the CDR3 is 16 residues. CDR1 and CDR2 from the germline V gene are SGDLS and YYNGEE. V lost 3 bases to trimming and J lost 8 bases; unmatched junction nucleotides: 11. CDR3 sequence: CASSALPGQGAGGYTF. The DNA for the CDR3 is TGTGCCAGCAGCGCCCTACCGGGACAGGGGGCGGGGGGCTACACCTTC.

DNA for the CDR3: TGTGCCAGCAGTGAGGGGGGGACCCAGTACTTC. Protein product: CASSEGGTQYF. The rearrangement uses TRBV2 and TRBJ2-5; D may be TRBD2 (6 bases). The CDR3 extends over 11 amino acids. Germline V lookup: CDR1 SNHLY, CDR2 FYNNEI. V was cut by 3 bases and J by 7 bases, with 6 bases left in between.

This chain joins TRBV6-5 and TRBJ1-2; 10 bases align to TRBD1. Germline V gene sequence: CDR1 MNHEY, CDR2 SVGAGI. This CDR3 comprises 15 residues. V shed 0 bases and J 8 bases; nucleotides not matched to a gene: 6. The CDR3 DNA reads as TGTGCCAGCAGTTACTCATTCGGGACAGGGGACGGCTACACCTTC. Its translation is CASSYSFGTGDGYTF.

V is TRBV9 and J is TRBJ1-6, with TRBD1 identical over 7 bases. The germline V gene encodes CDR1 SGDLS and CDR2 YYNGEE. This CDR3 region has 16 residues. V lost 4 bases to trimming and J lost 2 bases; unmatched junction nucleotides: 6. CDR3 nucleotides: TGTGCCAGCAGCCGACAGGGTGATGCCTATAATTCACCCCTCCACTTT. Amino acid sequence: CASSRQGDAYNSPLHF.